These 25 T cell receptor beta chains came from one sample sequenced in a study of a mutant IDH1 vaccine in newly diagnosed glioma. The antigens for these receptors are not known. The repertoire was sequenced with immunoSEQ multiplex PCR; TCRdb's copy has only in-frame clones and lacks some. This sample yields approximately 61,000 clones, of which around four fifths are seen a single time; less than 8% belongs to the top ten. Time point noted: week 5, during vaccination. The vaccine gave 300 ug of a 20-mer mutant IDH1 peptide subcutaneously per dose. The input for sequencing was PBMCs, taken from a glioma patient whose treatment included an IDH1 peptide vaccine. These receptors were obtained from a woman in her forties or fifties with glioma.

The chain carries TRBV19 and TRBJ2-7; tentatively, D is TRBD1 or TRBD2 (6 bases each). The V end was cut by 6 bases, the J end by 5 bases, with 17 bases between. Germline loops: CDR1 LNHDA, CDR2 SQIVND (reference sequence). This CDR3 is 14 amino acids long. The DNA for the CDR3 is TGTGCCAGTAGCTGGGGGGCAGATTCAAACGAGCAGTACTTC. Its translation: CASSWGADSNEQYF.

This clone was picked up a small number of times. This sequence joins TRBV5-1 and TRBJ1-2, with 7 bases aligning to TRBD1. This CDR3 has 15 amino acids. V was clipped by 5 bases and J by 3 bases; unmatched bases: 10. CDR1 is SGHRS and CDR2 is YFSETQ in the germline V gene. The CDR3 DNA follows: TGCGCCAGCAGATGGGGAACAGGGGCCGACTATGGCTACACCTTC. It encodes CASRWGTGADYGYTF.

This clone has only a few counts. The V gene is TRBV5-1, the J gene TRBJ2-5; no clear D gene. The CDR3 has 12 amino acids. Germline CDR1 reads SGHRS; CDR2 reads YFSETQ. Trimming pared 4 bases from V and 10 bases from J, leaving 14 bases between. In DNA, the CDR3 is TGCGCCAGCAGCGGACCGAAACAAGGCCAGTACTTC. Amino acid sequence: CASSGPKQGQYF.

V and J are TRBV4-2 and TRBJ2-3, with 7 bases aligning to TRBD2. Germline assignment: CDR1 LGHNA and CDR2 YNFKEQ. This CDR3 has 20 residues. After removal of 4 bases from V and 0 bases from J, the junction contained 19 bases not matched to a gene. CDR3 coding DNA: TGTGCCAGCAGCCCTAGTCCCGGAGCGTTACGGGGGGTAAGCACAGATACGCAGTATTTT. Translated: CASSPSPGALRGVSTDTQYF.

In DNA form, the CDR3 reads TGCAGTGCTAGCCCGGGCGTTAGCACCTTC. Translating gives CSASPGVSTF. The chain is built from TRBV20-1 and TRBJ1-2, with no clear D. The CDR3 loop spans 10 amino acids. The germline V gene has CDR1 DFQATT and CDR2 SNEGSKA (reference sequence). V was pared by 3 bases and J by 13 bases, with 12 bases between.

V is TRBV5-6 and J is TRBJ2-1; D is uncertain. With 0 bases removed from V and 6 bases from J, the gap between germline ends came to 7 bases. Looked up from germline, CDR1 is SGHDT and CDR2 is YYEEEE. The CDR3 sequence is 13 residues long. The CDR3 DNA reads TGTGCCAGCAGCTTGGTGGACCCCAATGAGCAGTTCTTC. Translation: CASSLVDPNEQFF.

CDR3 DNA: TGCGCCAGCAGCTTGTACCCAGGGCTGGGTACTGAAGCTTTCTTT. This gives the protein CASSLYPGLGTEAFF. The chain couples TRBV5-1 to TRBJ1-1, with a weak D call TRBD1 (5 bases). Germline CDR1 reads SGHRS; CDR2 reads YFSETQ. V was trimmed by 1 base and J by 5 bases, leaving 15 bases between them. The CDR3 spans 15 residues.

V gene TRBV2 combines with J gene TRBJ2-5; D remains unclear. V was pared by 3 bases and J by 5 bases, with 4 bases between. The CDR3 consists of 11 residues. The germline V gene encodes CDR1 SNHLY and CDR2 FYNNEI. The CDR3 loop is CASSEQETQYF. Here the CDR3 DNA reads TGTGCCAGCAGTGAGCAGGAGACCCAGTACTTC.

As DNA, the CDR3 is TGTGCCAGTAGTATAGACGCCTCGGGAAACACCATATATTTT. This translates into CASSIDASGNTIYF. This chain links TRBV19 with TRBJ1-3; D unclear. V was cut by 0 bases and J by 4 bases, with 7 bases left in between. The CDR3 has 14 residues. CDR1 is LNHDA and CDR2 is SQIVND in the germline V gene (reference sequence).

The V and J genes are TRBV4-3 and TRBJ1-2; 7 bases match TRBD1. CDR3 length: 16 residues. Germline lookup yields CDR1 LGHNA and CDR2 YSLEER. V shed 4 bases and J 6 bases; nucleotides not matched to a gene: 14. CDR3 nucleotides: TGCGCCAGCAGCCGAGCATTCGACAGGGCGGGGGATGGCTACACCTTC. Translated, it gives CASSRAFDRAGDGYTF.

Concerning this clone itself: This same CDR3 is encoded by further DNA sequences in the sample. J is TRBJ1-3 and V is TRBV30, with D possibly being TRBD1 (5 bases). V was trimmed by 1 base and J by 0 bases, leaving 19 bases between them. This CDR3 region has 18 residues. The germline V gene has CDR1 GTSNPN and CDR2 SVGIG (reference sequence). In DNA, the CDR3 is TGTGCCTGGAGTGAAGGGGCAGGCCCCTACCCCTCTGGAAACACCATATATTTT. Protein: CAWSEGAGPYPSGNTIYF.

The chain has TRBV2 and TRBJ2-5; 8 nucleotides align to TRBD1. V trimming: 8 bases; J trimming: 2 bases; junction bases outside the gene matches: 10. The CDR3 covers 15 residues. The germline V gene has CDR1 SNHLY and CDR2 FYNNEI. The chain's CDR3 is CASHLQGGAQETQYF. The CDR3 DNA reads as TGTGCCAGCCATTTACAGGGGGGAGCGCAAGAGACCCAGTACTTC. The whole variable domain, remainder taken from reference TRBV2 and TRBJ2-5, is EPEVTQTPSHQVTQMGQEVILRCVPISNHLYFYWYRQILGQKVEFLVSFYNNEISEKSEIFDDQFSVERPDGSNFTLKIRSTKLEDSAMYFCASHLQGGAQETQYFGPGTRLLVL.

The chain employs TRBV19 and TRBJ1-5; D remains ambiguous. There are 14 residues in the CDR3. Trimming took 3 bases from V and 5 from J, leaving 11 bases between them. The V gene's germline CDR1 is LNHDA and CDR2 SQIVND (reference sequence). The CDR3 spells CASSIGQFYQPQHF. CDR3 bases: TGTGCCAGTAGTATCGGGCAGTTTTATCAGCCCCAGCATTTT. Drawing the rest from reference TRBV19 and TRBJ1-5, the complete variable domain is DGGITQSPKYLFRKEGQNVTLSCEQNLNHDAMYWYRQDPGQGLRLIYYSQIVNDFQKGDIAEGYSVSREKKESFPLTVTSAQKNPTAFYLCASSIGQFYQPQHFGDGTRLSIL.

This clone was observed a single time. The V and J genes are TRBV2 and TRBJ2-7; D gene uncertain. Germline CDR1 and CDR2: SNHLY and FYNNEI. The CDR3 has 10 amino acids. Between the trimmed V and J ends, which lost 2 bases and 5 bases, there was a span of 1 base. This chain's CDR3 is CASSENEQYF. The CDR3 region has the DNA TGTGCCAGCAGTGAAAACGAGCAGTACTTC.

This chain uses TRBV6-4 with TRBJ2-3; 7 nucleotides line up with TRBD1. Germline V gene lookup returns CDR1 MRHNA and CDR2 SNTAGT. The V segment lost 2 bases and the J segment 6 bases; nucleotides outside the gene matches: 2. The CDR3 totals 13 residues. CDR3 sequence: CASSDRGQDTQYF. CDR3 DNA: TGTGCCAGCAGTGACAGGGGGCAGGATACGCAGTATTTT.

Details on this clone: Given a much more abundant clone one base away, this may be a read error. The rearrangement links TRBV5-8 to TRBJ2-7, with D possibly TRBD2 on 6 matching bases. Trimming removed 2 bases from V and 6 bases from J, with 9 bases in between. Germline assignment: CDR1 SGHTS and CDR2 YDEGEE. The CDR3 contains 12 residues. The CDR3 region has the DNA TGTGCCAGCAGCTTAGAGGGAGGCGAGCAGTACTTC. Protein: CASSLEGGEQYF.

The chain employs TRBV5-8 and TRBJ1-1; D remains unclear. The V end was cut by 8 bases, the J end by 4 bases, with 12 bases between. Germline CDR1 is SGHTS and CDR2 is YDEGEE. CDR3 size: 12 residues. As DNA, the CDR3 is TGTGCCAGTAGACGGCTGGGCACTGAAGCTTTCTTT. Residues: CASRRLGTEAFF.

V is TRBV2 and J is TRBJ1-1, with D unclear. Trimming cost V 6 bases and J 3 bases, with 14 bases left between them. The CDR3 runs to 14 residues. The germline V gene has CDR1 SNHLY and CDR2 FYNNEI. CDR3 residues: CASRRTALYTEAFF. The CDR3, as DNA: TGTGCCAGCAGGCGGACGGCCCTTTACACTGAAGCTTTCTTT.

The J gene is TRBJ2-4, the V gene TRBV5-1, with TRBD1 as a possible D gene (6 bases). Trimming took 2 bases from V and 5 from J, leaving 14 bases between them. The CDR3 is 15 residues long. CDR1 and CDR2 from the germline V gene are SGHRS and YFSETQ. The CDR3 DNA follows: TGCGCCAGCAGCTTTTATCAGGGGTCCGAAAACATTCAGTACTTC. Amino acids: CASSFYQGSENIQYF.

The chain has TRBV18 and TRBJ2-7; D gene uncertain. The CDR3 has 13 residues. CDR1 and CDR2 (germline): KGHSH, LQKENI. V shed 3 bases and J shed 5 bases, with 11 bases lying between them. CDR3 sequence reads: CASSPDGRDEQYF. The CDR3 DNA is TGTGCCAGCTCACCCGACGGTCGGGACGAGCAGTACTTC.

This sequence joins TRBV6-5 and TRBJ2-1; the match to TRBD1 covers 7 bases. Germline trimming cut 6 bases from V and 9 bases from J; bases unmatched to any gene: 8. Germline assignment: CDR1 MNHEY and CDR2 SVGAGI. The CDR3 length is 13 residues. Written as DNA, the CDR3 is TGTGCCAGCAGCCGACAGGGCCCAGCTGAGCAGTTCTTC. Encoded protein: CASSRQGPAEQFF.

This clone was seen only a few times. The J gene is TRBJ1-1, the V gene TRBV29-1, with TRBD1 matching 7 bases. The germline CDR1 and CDR2 sequences are SQVTM and ANQGSEA. The CDR3 totals 12 residues. The V segment lost 7 bases and the J segment 1 base; nucleotides outside the gene matches: 3. The chain's CDR3 is CSAHRGNTEAFF. In DNA form, the CDR3 reads TGCAGCGCCCACAGGGGGAACACTGAAGCTTTCTTT.

The CDR3 reads CASSPIPSGGANEQFF. The CDR3 DNA reads as TGTGCCAGCTCACCAATTCCTAGCGGGGGGGCCAATGAGCAGTTCTTC. V is TRBV18 and J is TRBJ2-1; TRBD2 matches at 12 bases. The V and J ends lost 2 bases and 6 bases, in that order; junction bases with no gene match: 5. The CDR3 extends over 16 amino acids. CDR1 is KGHSH, CDR2 LQKENI, per germline.

The genes are TRBV5-1 and TRBJ1-2; tentatively, D is TRBD1 (5 bases). V was clipped by 1 base and J by 2 bases, with 9 bases between them. This CDR3 contains 14 residues. Germline V CDR1 and CDR2: SGHRS, YFSETQ. CDR3 amino acids: CASSLRDGNYGYTF. CDR3 nucleotide sequence: TGCGCCAGCAGCTTGAGGGACGGAAACTATGGCTACACCTTC.

The chain uses TRBV11-3 and TRBJ2-2, with D unresolved. CDR1 SGHNT and CDR2 YENEEA come from the germline V gene. Trimming left V 7 bases short and J 3 bases short, with 9 bases between. The CDR3 extends over 13 amino acids. CDR3: CASTSSDTGELFF. For the CDR3, the DNA is TGTGCCAGCACCTCCTCAGACACCGGGGAGCTGTTTTTT.